The 18 T cell receptor beta chains listed next were all sequenced from one sample in a study of somatic mutations in cytotoxic T cells in rheumatoid arthritis. Generated by immunoSEQ multiplex PCR, the TCRdb table keeps only in-frame clones and is missing some. The sample comprises around 16,000 clones, around 80% of which are singletons, and about a sixth rests with the top ten. The specimen sequenced was CD8+ T cells sorted from blood. These receptors all stem from a woman between 50 and 59 years old with rheumatoid arthritis.

This chain connects TRBV4-2 to TRBJ2-7; 7 nucleotides match TRBD2. The CDR3 contains 14 residues. Germline V gene sequence: CDR1 LGHNA, CDR2 YNFKEQ. Germline trimming cut 0 bases from V and 2 bases from J; bases unmatched to any gene: 1. The CDR3 nucleotides are TGTGCCAGCAGCCAAGAACGGGGGGCCTACGAGCAGTACTTC. Protein: CASSQERGAYEQYF.

The chain couples TRBV19 to TRBJ1-2, with TRBD1 matching 8 bases. CDR1 and CDR2 (germline): LNHDA, SQIVND (reference sequence). V was pared by 5 bases and J by 5 bases, with 16 bases of the junction left unmatched. CDR3 length equals 17 residues. The CDR3: CASSPRTGLGTIYGYTF. The CDR3 nucleotides are TGTGCCAGTAGTCCAAGGACAGGGCTAGGAACTATTTATGGCTACACCTTC.

This clone has only a few counts. The chain recombines TRBV2 with TRBJ1-6; 8 bases are a match to TRBD1. CDR1 and CDR2 (germline): SNHLY, FYNNEI. V was pared by 6 bases and J by 7 bases, with 8 bases of the junction left unmatched. The CDR3 runs 15 residues. CDR3 in DNA: TGTGCCAGCAGGATCCGGGACAGGAAAAATTCACCCCTCCACTTT. Its protein is CASRIRDRKNSPLHF.

The chain is built from TRBV18 and TRBJ2-3; tentative D call: TRBD1 (5 bases). Per germline, CDR1 KGHSH and CDR2 LQKENI. Trimming took off 8 bases at V and 1 base at J, with 13 bases between the two ends. The CDR3 has 14 amino acids. The CDR3 sequence is CASRPKQGTDTQYF. DNA for the CDR3: TGTGCCAGCCGACCCAAACAGGGCACAGATACGCAGTATTTT.

V is TRBV9 and J is TRBJ2-3, with TRBD2 identical over 8 bases. The CDR3 consists of 15 residues. Germline CDR1 and CDR2: SGDLS and YYNGEE. J gave up 6 bases and V 1 base, and 7 bases lay outside the gene matches. The CDR3 reads CASSVWAGGRDTQYF. The CDR3 DNA reads as TGTGCCAGCAGCGTATGGGCGGGGGGAAGGGATACGCAGTATTTT.

The chain recombines TRBV7-2 with TRBJ1-2, with 10 bases lining up with TRBD1. The CDR3 is 15 amino acids. CDR1 SGHTA and CDR2 FQGNSA come from the germline V gene. Trimming removed 5 bases from V and 3 bases from J; junction bases left unmatched: 6. The CDR3 is CASSEDRGLHYGYTF. The CDR3, as DNA: TGTGCCAGCAGCGAAGACAGGGGGCTTCACTATGGCTACACCTTC.

The rearrangement links TRBV15 to TRBJ1-1, with D possibly matching TRBD1 (6 bases). The CDR3 covers 13 residues. Trimming took off 3 bases at V and 6 bases at J, with 11 bases between the two ends. Germline-derived CDR1 and CDR2 are LNHNV and YYDKDF (reference sequence). Written as DNA, the CDR3 is TGTGCCACCAGCAGCGAACAGGGCCCTGAAGCTTTCTTT. Its translation is CATSSEQGPEAFF.

The chain uses TRBV6-1 and TRBJ1-6; D unresolved. Per germline, CDR1 MNHNS and CDR2 SASEGT. The CDR3 is 11 residues long. The CDR3 DNA follows: TGTGCGATGGGAGGGAATTCACCCCTCCACTTT. It yields the protein CAMGGNSPLHF.

This rearrangement joins TRBV20-1 to TRBJ2-3, with D perhaps TRBD1 (5 bases). The V end lost 4 bases, the J end lost 10 bases, and 12 bases lay between the germline ends. CDR1 DFQATT and CDR2 SNEGSKA come from the germline V gene (reference sequence). The CDR3 totals 11 residues. CDR3: CSAKVGPPQYF. As DNA, the CDR3 is TGCAGTGCTAAGGTGGGGCCCCCGCAGTATTTT.

The V and J genes are TRBV19 and TRBJ1-5; 7 bases line up with TRBD1. Trimming cost V 4 bases and J 4 bases; bases outside gene matches: 4. Germline V lookup: CDR1 LNHDA, CDR2 SQIVND (reference sequence). CDR3 length equals 14 residues. In DNA, the CDR3 is TGTGCCAGTAGTACCCAGGACAGGAATCAGCCCCAGCATTTT. This gives the protein CASSTQDRNQPQHF.

CDR3: CASGRARDEQFF. CDR3 nucleotide sequence: TGTGCTAGCGGGAGGGCCCGGGATGAGCAGTTCTTC. The rearrangement links TRBV6-1 to TRBJ2-1; 11 bases map to TRBD2. The CDR3 length is 12 residues. Germline CDR1 is MNHNS and CDR2 is SASEGT.

This chain links TRBV13 with TRBJ2-2, with TRBD2 matching 10 bases. V trimming: 5 bases; J trimming: 12 bases; junction bases outside the gene matches: 3. This CDR3 spans 12 amino acids. Germline CDR1 is PRHDT and CDR2 is FYEKMQ (reference sequence). As DNA, the CDR3 is TGTGCCAGCAGCCTAGCGGGAGATCAGCTGTTTTTT. The encoded protein is CASSLAGDQLFF.

V usage is TRBV4-3 and J usage is TRBJ2-7; tentatively, D is TRBD1 (6 bases). CDR3 length: 16 amino acids. The germline V gene encodes CDR1 LGHNA and CDR2 YSLEER. Between the trimmed V and J ends, which lost 0 bases and 2 bases, there was a span of 14 bases. CDR3 coding DNA: TGCGCCAGCAGCCAAGACCGGGACAAAAATACCTACGAGCAGTACTTC. It translates to CASSQDRDKNTYEQYF.

This CDR3 reads CASSQGSVNYGYTF. The CDR3 DNA follows: TGCGCCAGCAGCCAAGGGTCCGTTAACTATGGCTACACCTTC. The chain has TRBV4-1 and TRBJ1-2; D call uncertain. V was clipped by 1 base and J by 1 base, with 7 bases between them. The CDR3 spans 14 residues. Germline V lookup: CDR1 MGHRA, CDR2 YSYEKL.

This clone turned up a few times. The chain recombines TRBV27 with TRBJ1-5, with D possibly TRBD1 on 5 matching bases. The CDR3 spans 13 residues. Trimming pared 6 bases from V and 4 bases from J, leaving 10 bases between. CDR1 is MNHEY and CDR2 is SMNVEV in the germline V gene (reference sequence). The CDR3 protein is CASRQTANQPQHF. The CDR3 nucleotides are TGTGCCAGCAGGCAGACAGCGAATCAGCCCCAGCATTTT.

The rearrangement links TRBV4-3 to TRBJ2-1, with D unclear. Germline values: CDR1 LGHNA, CDR2 YSLEER. With 2 bases removed from V and 0 bases from J, the gap between germline ends came to 14 bases. This CDR3 is 17 amino acids long. The CDR3 sequence: CASSQSRRQISYNEQFF. In nucleotides, the CDR3 is TGCGCCAGCAGCCAATCGAGAAGACAAATCTCCTACAATGAGCAGTTCTTC.

In its sample, this clone was seen once. The chain recombines TRBV9 with TRBJ1-6; unclear D gene. This CDR3 is built from 14 residues. Germline V gene lookup returns CDR1 SGDLS and CDR2 YYNGEE. The germline V and J ends were trimmed by 3 bases and 4 bases, with 8 bases remaining between them. This CDR3 reads CASSAGRYNSPLHF. CDR3 coding DNA: TGTGCCAGCAGCGCCGGGAGATATAATTCACCCCTCCACTTT.

The chain is built from TRBV27 and TRBJ2-2; D is ambiguous. The CDR3 extends over 12 amino acids. The V gene lost 6 bases and the J gene lost 3 bases, with 5 bases spanning the gap. CDR1 MNHEY and CDR2 SMNVEV come from the germline V gene (reference sequence). CDR3 DNA sequence: TGTGCCAGCAGCCGCTACACCGGGGAGCTGTTTTTT. Translation gives CASSRYTGELFF.